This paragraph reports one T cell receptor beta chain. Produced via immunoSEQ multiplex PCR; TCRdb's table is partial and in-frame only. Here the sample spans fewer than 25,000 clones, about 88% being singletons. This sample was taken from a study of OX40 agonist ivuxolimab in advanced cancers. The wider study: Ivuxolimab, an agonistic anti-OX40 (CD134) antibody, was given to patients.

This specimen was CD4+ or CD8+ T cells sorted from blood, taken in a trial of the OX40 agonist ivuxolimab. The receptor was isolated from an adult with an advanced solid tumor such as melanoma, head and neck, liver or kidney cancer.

DNA of the CDR3: TGTGCCAGCAGCTTAGTAGGGGCTCCGGGGTATAATTCACCCCTCCACTTT. Translated, it gives CASSLVGAPGYNSPLHF. J is TRBJ1-6 and V is TRBV11-3, with D perhaps matching TRBD1 (5 bases). CDR1 SGHNT and CDR2 YENEEA come from the germline V gene. There are 17 residues in the CDR3. V was shortened by 1 base and J by 4 bases, with 14 bases between the two germline ends. The entire variable domain, with the rest obtained from reference TRBV11-3 and TRBJ1-6, is as follows: EAGVVQSPRYKIIEKKQPVAFWCNPISGHNTLYWYLQNLGQGPELLIRYENEEAVDDSQLPKDRFSAERLKGVDSTLKIQPAELGDSAVYLCASSLVGAPGYNSPLHFGNGTRLTVT.